This TCR beta chain was profiled in a study of technical replicates of blood from a handful of donors. The method was immunoSEQ multiplex PCR; TCRdb's version includes in-frame clones alone and lacks a portion of them. This sample yields about 74,000 clones, of which 85% to 95% are seen a single time; 0.2% to 0.3% belongs to the top ten. The CDR3 is 13 residues long. Unmatched junction bases numbered 10, after V lost 5 bases and J lost 7 bases. CDR1 and CDR2 (germline): GTSNPN, SVGIG (reference sequence). The chain links TRBV30 to TRBJ1-1; 7 nucleotides line up with TRBD1. The sample consisted of T cells isolated from PBMCs. This receptor was obtained from a human donor in good health. DNA for the CDR3: TGTGCCTGGGGGAGAGATTGGGACAGTGAAGCTTTCTTT. The encoded protein is CAWGRDWDSEAFF.